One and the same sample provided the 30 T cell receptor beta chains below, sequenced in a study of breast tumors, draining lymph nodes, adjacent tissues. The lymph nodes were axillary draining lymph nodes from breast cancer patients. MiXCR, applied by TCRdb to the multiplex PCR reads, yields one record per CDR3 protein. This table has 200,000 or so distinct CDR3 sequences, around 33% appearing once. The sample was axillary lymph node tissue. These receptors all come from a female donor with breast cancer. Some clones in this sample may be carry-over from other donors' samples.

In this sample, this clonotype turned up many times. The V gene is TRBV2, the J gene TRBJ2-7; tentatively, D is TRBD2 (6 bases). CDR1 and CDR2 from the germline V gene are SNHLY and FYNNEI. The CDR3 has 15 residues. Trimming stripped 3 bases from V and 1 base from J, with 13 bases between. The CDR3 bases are TGTGCCAGCAGTGAGAGACTAGGAAAATCCTACGAGCAGTACTTC. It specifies CASSERLGKSYEQYF.

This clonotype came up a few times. CDR3 amino acids: CASSPRRGQETQYF. DNA for the CDR3: TGTGCCAGCTCTCCTAGGCGCGGCCAAGAGACCCAGTACTTC. The chain recombines TRBV18 with TRBJ2-5; D ambiguous. The V end lost 6 bases, the J end lost 1 base, and 12 bases lay between the germline ends. CDR1 and CDR2 from the germline V gene are KGHSH and LQKENI. The CDR3 is 14 residues long.

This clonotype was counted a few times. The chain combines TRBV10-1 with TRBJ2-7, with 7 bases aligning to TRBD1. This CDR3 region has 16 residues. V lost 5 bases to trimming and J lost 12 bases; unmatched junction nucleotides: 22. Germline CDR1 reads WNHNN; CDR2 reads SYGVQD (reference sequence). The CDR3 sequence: CASSLGVGDSPQVLYF. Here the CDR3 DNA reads TGCGCCAGCAGTCTTGGGGTGGGGGACAGCCCCCAGGTGCTGTACTTC.

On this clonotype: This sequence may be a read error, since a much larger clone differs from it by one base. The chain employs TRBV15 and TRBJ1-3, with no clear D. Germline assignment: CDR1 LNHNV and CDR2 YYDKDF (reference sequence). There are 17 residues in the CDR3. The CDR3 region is CATSRGPTALSGSTIYF. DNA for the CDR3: TGTGCCACCAGCCGAGGGCCCACCGCTCTCTCTGGAAGCACCATATATTTT.

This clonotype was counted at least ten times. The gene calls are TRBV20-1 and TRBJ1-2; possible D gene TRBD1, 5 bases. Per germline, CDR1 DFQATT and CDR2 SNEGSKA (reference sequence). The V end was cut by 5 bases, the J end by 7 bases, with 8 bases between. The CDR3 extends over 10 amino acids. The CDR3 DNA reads TGCAGTGCTCAGGGAGGTGGCTACACCTTC. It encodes CSAQGGGYTF.

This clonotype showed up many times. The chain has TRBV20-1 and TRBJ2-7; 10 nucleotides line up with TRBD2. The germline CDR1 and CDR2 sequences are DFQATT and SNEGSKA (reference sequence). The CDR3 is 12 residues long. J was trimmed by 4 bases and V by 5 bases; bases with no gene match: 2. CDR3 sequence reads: CSAPSGRYEQYF. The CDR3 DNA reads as TGCAGTGCTCCTAGCGGGAGATACGAGCAGTACTTC.

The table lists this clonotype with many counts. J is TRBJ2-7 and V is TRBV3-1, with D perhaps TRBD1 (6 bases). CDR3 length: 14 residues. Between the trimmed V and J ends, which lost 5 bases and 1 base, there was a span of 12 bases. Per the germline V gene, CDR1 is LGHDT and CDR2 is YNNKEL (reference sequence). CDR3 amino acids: CASSTQGQSYEQYF. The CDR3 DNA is TGTGCCAGCAGCACACAGGGTCAGTCCTACGAGCAGTACTTC.

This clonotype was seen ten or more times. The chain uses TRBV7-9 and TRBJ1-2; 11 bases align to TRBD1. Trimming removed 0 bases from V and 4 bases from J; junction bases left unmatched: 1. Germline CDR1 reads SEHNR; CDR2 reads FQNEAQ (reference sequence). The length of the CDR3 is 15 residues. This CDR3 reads CASSLAGTGGYGYTF. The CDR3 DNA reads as TGTGCCAGCAGCTTAGCCGGGACAGGGGGCTATGGCTACACCTTC.

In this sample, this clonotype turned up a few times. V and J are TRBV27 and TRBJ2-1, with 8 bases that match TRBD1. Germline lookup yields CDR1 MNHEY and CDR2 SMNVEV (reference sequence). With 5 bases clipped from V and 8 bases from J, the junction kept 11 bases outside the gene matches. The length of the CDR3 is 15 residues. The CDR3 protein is CASSLSTGERDEQFF. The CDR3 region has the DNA TGTGCCAGCAGTCTGTCGACAGGGGAGAGGGATGAGCAGTTCTTC.

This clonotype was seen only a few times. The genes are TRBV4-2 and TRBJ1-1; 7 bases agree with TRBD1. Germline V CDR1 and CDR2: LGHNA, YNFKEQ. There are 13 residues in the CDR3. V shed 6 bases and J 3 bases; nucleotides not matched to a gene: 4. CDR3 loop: CASRRGLDTEAFF. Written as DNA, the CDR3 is TGTGCCAGCAGAAGGGGGCTGGACACTGAAGCTTTCTTT.

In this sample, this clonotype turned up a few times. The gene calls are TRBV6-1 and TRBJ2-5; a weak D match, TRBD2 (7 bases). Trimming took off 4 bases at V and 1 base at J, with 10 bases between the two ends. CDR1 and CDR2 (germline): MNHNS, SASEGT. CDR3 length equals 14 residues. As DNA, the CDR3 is TGTGCCAGCAGTGGGGGAGGGGGCCAAGAGACCCAGTACTTC. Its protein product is CASSGGGGQETQYF.

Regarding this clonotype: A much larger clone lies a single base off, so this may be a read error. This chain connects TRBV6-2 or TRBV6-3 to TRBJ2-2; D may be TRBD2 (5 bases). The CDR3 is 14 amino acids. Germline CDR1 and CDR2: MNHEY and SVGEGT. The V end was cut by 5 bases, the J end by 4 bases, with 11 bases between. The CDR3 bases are TGTGCCAGCAGTCATGCTAGCCCCACCGGGGAGCTGTTTTTT. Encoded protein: CASSHASPTGELFF.

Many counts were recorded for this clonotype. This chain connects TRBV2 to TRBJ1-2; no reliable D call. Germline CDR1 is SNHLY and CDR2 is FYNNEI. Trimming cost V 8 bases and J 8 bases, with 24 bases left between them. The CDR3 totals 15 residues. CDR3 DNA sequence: TGTGCCAGCGGACCGTCTAAGGGAGGGAAGGGAGGCTACACCTTC. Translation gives CASGPSKGGKGGYTF.

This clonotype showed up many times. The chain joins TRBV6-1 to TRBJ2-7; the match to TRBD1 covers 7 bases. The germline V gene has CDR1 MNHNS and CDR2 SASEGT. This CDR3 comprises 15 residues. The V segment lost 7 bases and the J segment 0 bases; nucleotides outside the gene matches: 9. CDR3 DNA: TGTGCCAGCACTTTCGGACAGGTTAGCTCCTACGAGCAGTACTTC. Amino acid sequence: CASTFGQVSSYEQYF.

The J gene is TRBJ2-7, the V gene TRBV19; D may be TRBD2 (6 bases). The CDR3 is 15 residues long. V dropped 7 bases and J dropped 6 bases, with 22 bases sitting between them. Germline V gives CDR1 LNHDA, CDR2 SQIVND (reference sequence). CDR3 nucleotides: TGTGCCAGTAACGGGTGGGACTTCCCAGAGCTCGAGCAGTACTTC. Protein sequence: CASNGWDFPELEQYF.

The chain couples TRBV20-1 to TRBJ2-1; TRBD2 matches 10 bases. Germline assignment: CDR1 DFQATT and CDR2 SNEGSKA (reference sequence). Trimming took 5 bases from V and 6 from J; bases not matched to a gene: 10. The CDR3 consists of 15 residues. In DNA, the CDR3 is TGCAGTGCTCCGAATCTAGCGGGAGTGGGCAATGAGCAGTTCTTC. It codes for CSAPNLAGVGNEQFF.

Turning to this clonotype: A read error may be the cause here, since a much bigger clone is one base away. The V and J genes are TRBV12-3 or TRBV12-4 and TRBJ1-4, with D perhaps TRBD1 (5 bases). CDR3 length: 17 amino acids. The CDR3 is CAGSLNSVGGLNEKLFF. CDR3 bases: TGTGCCGGCAGTTTAAACTCGGTCGGGGGATTAAATGAAAAACTGTTTTTT.

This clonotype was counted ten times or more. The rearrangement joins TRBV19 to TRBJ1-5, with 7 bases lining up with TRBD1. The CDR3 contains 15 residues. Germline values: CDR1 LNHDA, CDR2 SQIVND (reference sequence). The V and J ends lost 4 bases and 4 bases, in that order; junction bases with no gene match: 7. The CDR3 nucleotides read TGTGCCAGTAGTACCTGGGACAGTCGTAATCAGCCCCAGCATTTT. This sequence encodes CASSTWDSRNQPQHF.

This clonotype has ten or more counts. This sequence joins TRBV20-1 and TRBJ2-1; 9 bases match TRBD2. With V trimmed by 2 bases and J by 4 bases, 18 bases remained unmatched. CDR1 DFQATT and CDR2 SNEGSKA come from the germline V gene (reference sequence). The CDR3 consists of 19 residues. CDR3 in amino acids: CSARSYRASGTGVYNEQFF. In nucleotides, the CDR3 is TGCAGTGCTAGATCCTATAGGGCTAGCGGGACGGGGGTTTACAATGAGCAGTTCTTC.

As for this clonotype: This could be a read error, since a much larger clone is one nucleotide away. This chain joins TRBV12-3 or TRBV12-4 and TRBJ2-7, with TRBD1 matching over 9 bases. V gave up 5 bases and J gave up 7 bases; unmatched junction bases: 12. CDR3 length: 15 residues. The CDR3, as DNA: TGTGCCAGCAGTCCCAACACAGGGGGCGCGGGTGAGCAGTACTTC. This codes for CASSPNTGGAGEQYF.

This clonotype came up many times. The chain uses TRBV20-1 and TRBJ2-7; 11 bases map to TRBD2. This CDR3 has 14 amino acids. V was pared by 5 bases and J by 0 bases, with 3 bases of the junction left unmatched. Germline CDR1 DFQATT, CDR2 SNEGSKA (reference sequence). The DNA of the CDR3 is TGCAGTGCTTTACTAGCGGGAGTCTCCTACGAGCAGTACTTC. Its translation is CSALLAGVSYEQYF.

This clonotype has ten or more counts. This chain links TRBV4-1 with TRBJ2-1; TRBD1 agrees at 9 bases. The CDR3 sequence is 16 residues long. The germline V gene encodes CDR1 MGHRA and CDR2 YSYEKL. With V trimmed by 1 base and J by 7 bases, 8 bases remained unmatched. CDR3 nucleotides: TGCGCCAGCAGCCAAGTCGGGACAGGGAGGGGGAATGAGCAGTTCTTC. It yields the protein CASSQVGTGRGNEQFF.

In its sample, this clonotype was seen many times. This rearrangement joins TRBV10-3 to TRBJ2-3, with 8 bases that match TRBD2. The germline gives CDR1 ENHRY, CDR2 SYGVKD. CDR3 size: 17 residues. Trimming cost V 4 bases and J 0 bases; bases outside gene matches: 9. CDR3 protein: CAISGRHLAGSTDTQYF. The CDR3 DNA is TGTGCCATCAGTGGTAGACATCTAGCGGGTAGCACAGATACGCAGTATTTT.

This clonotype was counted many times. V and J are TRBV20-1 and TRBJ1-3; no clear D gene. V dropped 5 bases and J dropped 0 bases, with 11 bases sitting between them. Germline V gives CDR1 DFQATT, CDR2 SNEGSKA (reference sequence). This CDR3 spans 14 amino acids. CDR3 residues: CSAGWESSGNTIYF. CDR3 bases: TGCAGTGCTGGGTGGGAGAGCTCTGGAAACACCATATATTTT.

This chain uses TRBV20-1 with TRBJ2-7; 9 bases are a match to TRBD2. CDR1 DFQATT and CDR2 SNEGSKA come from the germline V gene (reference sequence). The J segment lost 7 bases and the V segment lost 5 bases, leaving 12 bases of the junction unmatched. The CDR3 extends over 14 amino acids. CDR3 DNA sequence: TGCAGTGCTCCCAGCGGGAGGCACACCGGGGAGCAGTACTTC. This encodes CSAPSGRHTGEQYF.

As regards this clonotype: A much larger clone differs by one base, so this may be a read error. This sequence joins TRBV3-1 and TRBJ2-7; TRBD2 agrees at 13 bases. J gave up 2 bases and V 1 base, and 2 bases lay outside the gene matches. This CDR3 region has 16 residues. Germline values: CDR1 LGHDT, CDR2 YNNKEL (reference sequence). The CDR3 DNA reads TGTGCCAGCAGCCAAGGGGGGACTAGCGGGGCCTACGAGCAGTACTTC. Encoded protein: CASSQGGTSGAYEQYF.

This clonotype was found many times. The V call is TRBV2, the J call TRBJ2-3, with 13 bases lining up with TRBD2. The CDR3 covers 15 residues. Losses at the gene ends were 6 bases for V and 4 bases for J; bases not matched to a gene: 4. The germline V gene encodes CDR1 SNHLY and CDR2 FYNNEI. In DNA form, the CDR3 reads TGTGCCAGCAGATCACTAGCGGGGGGGCCAGATACGCAGTATTTT. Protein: CASRSLAGGPDTQYF.

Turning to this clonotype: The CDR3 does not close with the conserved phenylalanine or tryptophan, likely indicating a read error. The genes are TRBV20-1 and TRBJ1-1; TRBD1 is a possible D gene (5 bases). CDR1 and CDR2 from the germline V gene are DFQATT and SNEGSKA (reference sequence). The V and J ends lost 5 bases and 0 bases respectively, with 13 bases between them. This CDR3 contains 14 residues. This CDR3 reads CSARQSGVNTEAFC. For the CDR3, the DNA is TGCAGTGCTCGGCAGTCGGGGGTGAACACTGAAGCTTTCTGT.

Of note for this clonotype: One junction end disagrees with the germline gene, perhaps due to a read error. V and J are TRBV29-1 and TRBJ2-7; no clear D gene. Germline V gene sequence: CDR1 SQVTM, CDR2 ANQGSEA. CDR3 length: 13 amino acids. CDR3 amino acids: CSMVGDHGYEQHF. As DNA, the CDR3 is TGCAGCATGGTTGGCGACCACGGGTACGAGCAGCACTTC.

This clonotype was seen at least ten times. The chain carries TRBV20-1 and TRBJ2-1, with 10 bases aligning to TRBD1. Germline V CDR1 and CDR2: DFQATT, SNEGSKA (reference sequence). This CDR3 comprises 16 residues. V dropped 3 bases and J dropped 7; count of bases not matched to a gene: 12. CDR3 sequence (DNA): TGCAGTGCTAGTTGGGACAGGGGTTGGGGGGCTAATGAGCAGTTCTTC. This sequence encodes CSASWDRGWGANEQFF.